This paragraph covers one T cell receptor (beta chain) sequence. It lacks a known antigen. The sample belongs to a study of cytomegalovirus exposure and HLA in healthy donors (dated by TCRdb to about 2017). Background on the whole study: In an earlier analysis of 587 of the donors, 276 Gb of sequence data and about 110 million unique TCR beta sequences from 150 million to 200 million T cells were reported. The number of typed donors differed by locus: about 620-630 for A, B, C, DRB1 and DQB1; 500 to 550 for DQA1; over 600 for DPA1; and roughly 490 for DPB1. Among under 450 genotyped donors of the cohort, an average of about 240,000 unique TCR beta nucleotide sequences were sequenced per donor, 15% to 20% of them non-productive. Every discovery cohort repertoire had been produced on one sequencing platform. Because of strong linkage in the cohort, 4 to 6 DR-DQ haplotypes were treated as single units for association and clustering. HLA typing included class I and class II loci at four-digit resolution. In a later analysis, previously published TCR beta repertoires from 670 or so donors were re-analyzed and high-resolution HLA genotyping was added so that TCR occurrence patterns could be studied. Alongside the repertoire data, information on donor age, sex, ethnicity and CMV serostatus was compiled. Around 330 gigabases of sequencing data and around 88 million unique TCR sequences made up an early release that covered several hundred HLA-typed donors. In an earlier analysis of about 590 of the donors, high-throughput TCR beta sequencing was used to judge whether each TCR beta V gene segment behaved as functional or pseudogenic. Rather than drawing on any new phenotypic data, the later analysis identified candidate immune exposures from TCR beta sequences and the way those sequences occurred across donors. The study was designed to test whether signatures of past pathogen exposure could be identified by cataloging public T cell receptors. Along with the roughly 710-subject first cohort, a separate validation cohort of over a hundred different subjects was used. Among the roughly 390 genotyped donors, 81% belonged to the genetic ancestry cluster associated with self-reported Caucasian donors. A later genetic analysis took genome-wide SNP genotypes for about 65% of the roughly 670 donors and used that subset as a discovery cohort. Using immunosequencing, the study profiled T cell repertoires from 640 or so subjects and related those repertoires to cytomegalovirus serostatus. To predict cytomegalovirus infection status, the study brought together high-throughput TCR immunosequencing, statistical association of individual TCRs with disease status, and machine learning. What the study reported, not specific to this receptor: In both the original and validation cohorts, the classifier was reported to diagnose cytomegalovirus status with high specificity and sensitivity. A later analysis found that most CMV-associated TCR beta chains appeared HLA-restricted, with HLA associations seemingly driven largely by CMV exposure. In a later analysis, about 17,000 TCR beta sequences were associated with specific HLA alleles at a false discovery rate of 0.05. In vitro tests confirmed that a few of the cytomegalovirus-associated TCR beta chains recognize cytomegalovirus antigens. Because the 87-base-pair reads could not distinguish some IMGT-functional V segments, including TRBV6-2 and TRBV6-3, those segments were excluded. The earlier analysis of 587 of the donors excluded fewer than 20 rarely observed V segments, including chromosome 9 orphons, because counts were too low. Linkage disequilibrium might explain the correlated functional status among segregating V segments, but an unknown experimental factor could not be excluded. A cluster of highly shared sequence variants was judged likely to represent a technical artifact of the sequencing pipeline. Most TCR sequences were observed very rarely across donors, whereas some public TCRs were present in many individuals. Compared with equally common non-associated chains, HLA-associated TCR beta chains in a later analysis were more clonally expanded and had lower generation probabilities. When HLA alleles, especially DR and DQ, strongly co-occurred, TCR associations were difficult to assign to individual alleles. The only immune exposure information available for the cohort was CMV serostatus. A later analysis reported that several top co-occurrence clusters appeared linked to parvovirus B19, influenza, CMV and Epstein-Barr virus. HLA typing was unavailable for some donors at each locus, so association tests used only the typed subset. A later genetic analysis reported fewer N-insertions in productive TCRs among donors in an Asian-associated ancestry cluster than the roughly 700-donor mean. In a later analysis, the rate of TCR association differed among HLA loci, with DRB1 alleles having the most associated TCRs and HLA-C alleles having the fewest. The cohort was sequenced for TCR beta chains only, and without alpha or paired-chain data the features that could be detected were limited. V-gene and J-gene trimming of TCR beta chains was associated with a missense DCLRE1C variant in a later genetic analysis, and the association was replicated in an independent cohort. The study gave a list of some 150 TCR beta chains associated with cytomegalovirus. The presence/absence analyses assumed that sequencing depth was roughly uniform across donors, and that assumption may not be true. It was suggested by the authors that the approach could potentially be generalized to other disease states and immunological phenotypes. In an earlier analysis of around 500 of the donors, most TCR beta V segments appeared in productive rearrangements about 87% or about 30% of the time, broadly matching IMGT annotations. A further reported finding was that TCR beta sequences accurately predicted the HLA-A and HLA-B alleles for most subjects in the first cohort.

Receptors were amplified or captured by the immunoSEQ multiplex PCR assay. For the multiplex PCR, a mixture combining 60 forward primers for TCR Vbeta segments and 13 reverse primers for TCR Jbeta segments was used. A multiplex PCR assay on genomic DNA amplified the CDR3 region of rearranged TCR beta genes. The Illumina HiSeq System was used to sequence the amplified TCR beta libraries as 87-base-pair reads. The authors processed their data as follows. A later analysis counted some 80 million unique TCR beta chains across the 666 repertoires, and roughly 10 million of these chains were shared by at least two donors. To remove PCR and sequencing errors, raw reads were error-corrected and collapsed into unique sequences using a nearest-neighbor algorithm that merged closely related sequences. CDR3 sequences were aligned to IMGT reference sequences to assign V, D and J gene segments. For a sequence to be retained, a match of at least six nucleotides was required to both a V gene segment and a J gene segment. Rearrangements were classified as productive when the CDR3 lacked stop codons and remained in frame with V and J, and all other rearrangements were classified as non-productive. Following IMGT convention, CDR3 was defined as the stretch from the second conserved V-encoded cysteine up to the conserved J-encoded phenylalanine. In an earlier analysis of roughly 610 of the donors, sequences lacking an unambiguous match to a single V gene segment were excluded. In an earlier analysis of around 590 of the donors, a V segment was called functional when productive rearrangements were above 56.7%, and segregating when the standard deviation between donors exceeded 5%. A statistical classification framework was built to diagnose cytomegalovirus status from the catalog of TCR beta chain sequences. A later analysis assigned V and J genes by comparing TCR nucleotide sequences with IMGT/GENE-DB human TR gene sequences. In a later analysis, CDR3 sequences and most-parsimonious VDJ recombination scenarios were assigned using the TCRdist pipeline. In a later analysis, every TCR beta chain was defined by the combination of its CDR3 amino acid sequence and its V-gene family, and reads without a unique V-gene family were dropped. As a way to deal with suspected cross-contamination and a sequencing artifact, a later analysis dropped 500 to 700 nucleotide sequences that were highly shared and had low generation probability. A later analysis calculated a clonal expansion index for each public chain from normalized within-repertoire ranks of inferred template counts. Generation probabilities in a later analysis came from a VDJ recombination model fitted to out-of-frame rearrangements, and those results were checked against IGoR. A later analysis scored TCR-TCR, TCR-HLA and TCR-CMV co-occurrence with hypergeometric tests, applying a repertoire-size bias correction to TCR pairs. A later analysis estimated false discovery rates by permuting HLA or CMV assignments 20 times. In a later analysis, co-occurring TCRs were grouped using DBSCAN, and TCRdist sequence similarity was added for clustering within HLA-allele-positive subsets. For co-occurrence clustering, repertoires with fewer than 30,000 or more than 120,000 public chains were excluded, along with a handful of repertoires with anomalous nucleotide sharing. TCRdb stores this immuneACCESS table with in-frame sequences only. Part of the clones is absent; in the studies checked, under half of the shortfall reflects unresolved V genes, and no reason is known for the rest. V, J and clone size are those of that table, while D and trimming were read from the DNA. This sample's clone table shows 130,000 to 150,000 clones. Clones ranked in the top ten supply roughly 2.6% of the sample.

Compared with germline, V lacks 4 bases and J lacks 0 bases; bases without a gene match: 5. Reading from cysteine to phenylalanine, the CDR3 counts 16 amino acids. The kept DNA is CDR3 alone, 48 bases in frame from the first base. CDR1 and CDR2 were assigned from the germline V gene as MNHEY and SVGAGI. In total, fewer than 750 healthy bone marrow donors made up the cohort. All cohort members were sampled while nominally healthy, although unrecorded immune exposures were likely present. The donor was CMV seronegative and was included in the group of around 320 seronegative cohort members. A peripheral blood sample was provided by each donor, and peripheral blood mononuclear cells were used for TCR beta sequencing. The Qiagen DNeasy Blood Extraction Kit was used to extract genomic DNA from the blood cell samples.

The sample consisted of PBMCs. The sequence derives from a man aged 35 to 55 in good health and CMV-seronegative. This chain joins TRBV6-5 to TRBJ1-4; 7 of the junction bases match TRBD1. The nucleotides read TGTGCCAGCAGTTCAGGGACAGCCCCAACTAATGAAAAACTGTTTTTT. Its protein product is CASSSGTAPTNEKLFF.